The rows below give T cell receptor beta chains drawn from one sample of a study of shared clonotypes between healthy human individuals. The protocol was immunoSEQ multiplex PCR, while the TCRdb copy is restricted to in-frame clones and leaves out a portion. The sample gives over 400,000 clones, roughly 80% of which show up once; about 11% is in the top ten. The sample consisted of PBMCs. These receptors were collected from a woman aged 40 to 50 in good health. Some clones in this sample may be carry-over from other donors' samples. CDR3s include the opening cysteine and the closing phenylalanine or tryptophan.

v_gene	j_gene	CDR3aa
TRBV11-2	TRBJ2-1	CASSSERGTSSVYNEQFF
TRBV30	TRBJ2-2	CAWSVGVTGELFF
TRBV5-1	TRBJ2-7	CASSWRDRGSYEQYF
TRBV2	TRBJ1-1	CASGAQDRTEAFF
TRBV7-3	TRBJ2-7	CAKLRGSYEQYF
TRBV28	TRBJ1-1	CASRKQGRGTEAFF
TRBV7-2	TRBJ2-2	CASSSAGGSRELFF
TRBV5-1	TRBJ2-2	CASSLRTSGTYTGELFF
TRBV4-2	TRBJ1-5	CASSYNPGQGNQPQHF
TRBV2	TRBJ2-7	CASSETRTSGYEQYF
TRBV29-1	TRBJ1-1	CSVRAPGQGTTEAFF
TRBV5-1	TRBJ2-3	CASSFSGRVDTQYF
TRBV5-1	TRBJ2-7	CASTLGEGHLYEQYF
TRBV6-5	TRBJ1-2	CASRPYREANYGYTF
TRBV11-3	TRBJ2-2	CASSLWVNTGELFF
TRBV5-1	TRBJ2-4	CASSLRQGEDIQYF
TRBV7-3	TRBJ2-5	CASSSSREETQYF
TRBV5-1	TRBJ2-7	CVSSLAAANEQYF
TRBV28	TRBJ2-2	CASSPGLAGEGRTGELFF
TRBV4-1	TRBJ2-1	CASSQRGQRGYNEQFF
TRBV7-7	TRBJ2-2	CASSPFTGTPAAGELFF
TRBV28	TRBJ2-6	CASSYRVNGANVLTF
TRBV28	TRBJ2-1	CASIDNRNEQFF
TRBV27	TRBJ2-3	CASSFRTSGRDTQYF
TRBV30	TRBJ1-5	CAWSIEGNQPQHF
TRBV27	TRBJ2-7	CASKSLAQGYEQYF
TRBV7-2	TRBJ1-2	CASSSQGAFGYTF
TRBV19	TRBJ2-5	CASSNPGVGETQYF
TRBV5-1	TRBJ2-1	CASSLDRGSVDEQFF
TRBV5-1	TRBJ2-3	CASSEGGIMDTQYF
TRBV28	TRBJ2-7	CASSPPGQGPYEQYF